This T cell receptor (beta chain) is drawn from a study of control samples from healthy donors and cancer patients. Only in-frame clones appear in the TCRdb table, and some are missing; sequencing was by immunoSEQ multiplex PCR. The sample records about 120,000 clones, more than 70% being singletons. Germline lookup yields CDR1 KGHSH and CDR2 LQKENI. The CDR3 contains 15 residues. V was cut by 0 bases and J by 8 bases, with 16 bases left in between. J is TRBJ2-5 and V is TRBV18; D is ambiguous. What was sequenced was blood. The receptor comes from a man aged 35-49 years in good health. The CDR3 nucleotides are TGTGCCAGCTCACCACCGAAGGGTCCCGACGCAACCCAGTACTTC. Translation: CASSPPKGPDATQYF.